This TCR beta chain was sequenced during a study of OX40 agonist ivuxolimab in advanced cancers. This clone came up once. Trimming removed 6 bases at V and 9 bases at J, with 9 bases between. This CDR3 comprises 11 residues. The germline gives CDR1 PRHDT, CDR2 FYEKMQ (reference sequence). Profiled with immunoSEQ multiplex PCR; TCRdb holds only in-frame clones, not every one. The table records approximately 40,000 clones, approximately 88% of them present only once. The sequenced sample was CD4+ or CD8+ T cells sorted from blood, obtained in a trial of the OX40 agonist ivuxolimab. The sequence derives from an adult with an advanced solid tumor such as melanoma, head and neck, liver or kidney cancer. The J gene is TRBJ2-1, the V gene TRBV13; D not resolved. The CDR3 spells CASRAYGEQFF. The CDR3, as DNA: TGTGCCAGCAGGGCATACGGTGAGCAGTTCTTC.